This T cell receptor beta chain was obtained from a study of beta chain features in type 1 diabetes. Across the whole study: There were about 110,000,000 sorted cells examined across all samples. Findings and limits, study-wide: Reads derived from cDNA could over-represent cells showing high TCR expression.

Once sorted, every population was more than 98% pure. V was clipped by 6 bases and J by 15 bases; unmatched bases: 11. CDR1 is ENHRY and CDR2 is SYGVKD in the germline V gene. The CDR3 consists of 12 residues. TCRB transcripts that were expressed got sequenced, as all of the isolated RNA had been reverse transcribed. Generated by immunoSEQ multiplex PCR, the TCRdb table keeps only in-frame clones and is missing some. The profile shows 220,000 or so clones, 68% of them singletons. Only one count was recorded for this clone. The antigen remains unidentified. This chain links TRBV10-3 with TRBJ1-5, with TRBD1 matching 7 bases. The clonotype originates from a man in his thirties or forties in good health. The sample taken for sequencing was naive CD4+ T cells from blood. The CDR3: CAISGGKTGMHF. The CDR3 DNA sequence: TGTGCCATCAGCGGGGGAAAGACAGGGATGCATTTT.